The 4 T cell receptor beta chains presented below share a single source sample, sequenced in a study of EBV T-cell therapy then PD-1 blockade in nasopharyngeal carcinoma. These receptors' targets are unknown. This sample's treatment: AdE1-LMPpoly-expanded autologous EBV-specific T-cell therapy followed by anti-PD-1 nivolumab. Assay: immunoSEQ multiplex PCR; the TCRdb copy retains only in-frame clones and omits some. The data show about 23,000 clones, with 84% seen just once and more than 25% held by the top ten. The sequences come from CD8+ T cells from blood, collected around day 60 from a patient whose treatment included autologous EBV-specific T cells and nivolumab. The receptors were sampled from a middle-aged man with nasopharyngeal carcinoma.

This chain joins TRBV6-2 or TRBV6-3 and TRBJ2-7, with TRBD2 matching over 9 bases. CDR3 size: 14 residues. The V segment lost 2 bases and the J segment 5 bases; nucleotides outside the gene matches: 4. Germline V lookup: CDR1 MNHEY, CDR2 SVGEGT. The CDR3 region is CASSYGGGADEQYF. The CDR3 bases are TGTGCCAGCAGTTACGGCGGGGGGGCTGACGAGCAGTACTTC.

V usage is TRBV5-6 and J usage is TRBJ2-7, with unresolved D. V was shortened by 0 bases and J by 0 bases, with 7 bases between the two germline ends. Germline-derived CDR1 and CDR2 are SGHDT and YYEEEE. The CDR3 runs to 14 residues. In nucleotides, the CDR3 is TGTGCCAGCAGCTTGGCGCTTAGCTCCTACGAGCAGTACTTC. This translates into CASSLALSSYEQYF.

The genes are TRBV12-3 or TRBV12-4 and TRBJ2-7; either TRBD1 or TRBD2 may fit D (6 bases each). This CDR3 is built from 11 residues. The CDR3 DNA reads TGTGCGTCCGGGGGCCCCTACGAGCAGTACTTC. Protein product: CASGGPYEQYF.

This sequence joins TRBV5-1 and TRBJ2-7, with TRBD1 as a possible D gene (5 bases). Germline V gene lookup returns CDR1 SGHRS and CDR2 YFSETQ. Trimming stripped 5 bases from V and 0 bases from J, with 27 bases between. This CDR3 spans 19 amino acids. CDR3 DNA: TGCGCCAGCAGTTACCCCTCTCTGCGTTTGGCGACAGACTCCTACGAGCAGTACTTC. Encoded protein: CASSYPSLRLATDSYEQYF.